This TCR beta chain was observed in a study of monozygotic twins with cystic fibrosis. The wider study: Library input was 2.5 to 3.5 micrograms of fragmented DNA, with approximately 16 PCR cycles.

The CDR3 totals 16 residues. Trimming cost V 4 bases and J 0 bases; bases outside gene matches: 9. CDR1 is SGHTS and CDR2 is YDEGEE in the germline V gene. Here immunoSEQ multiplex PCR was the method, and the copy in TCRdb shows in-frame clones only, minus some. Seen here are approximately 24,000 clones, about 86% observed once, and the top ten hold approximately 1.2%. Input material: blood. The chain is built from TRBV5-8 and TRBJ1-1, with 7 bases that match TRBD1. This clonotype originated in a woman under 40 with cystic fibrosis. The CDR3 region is CASSRGQFLMNTEAFF. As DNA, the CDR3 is TGTGCCAGCAGCCGGGGACAGTTCCTCATGAACACTGAAGCTTTCTTT.